The entry below gives a single T cell receptor (beta chain) sequence along with its context. Antigen: not known. A 5'RACE reaction primed in the constant segment made cDNA libraries of TCR alpha and TCR beta, and these carried sample barcodes and UMIs. A single record per CDR3 protein comes from TCRdb applying MiXCR to the 5' RACE reads. The repertoire includes about 390,000 distinct CDR3 sequences, about a sixth of them detected once, and 20% to 25% sits in the top ten. These data originate in a study of T-cell memory formation after mild COVID-19. Across the study: Each donor largely had its own TCR clusters. Study observations and caveats: Later expanders leaned CD4+, whereas day 15 to 85 contracting clones were balanced CD4/CD8.

V was clipped by 3 bases and J by 9 bases, with 12 bases between them. Germline CDR1 reads MDHEN; CDR2 reads SYDVKM. The CDR3 totals 13 residues. The clonotype originates from a man aged 18 to 35 who had mild COVID-19 (a few samples of this study predate the infection). Cell type and time point are not known. The chain combines TRBV28 with TRBJ2-4, with D tentatively TRBD2 (5 bases). What was sequenced was PBMCs or a T cell subset sorted from them (not recorded which). The CDR3 loop reads CASSFSGETIQYF. The CDR3 DNA sequence: TGTGCCAGCAGTTTCTCTGGGGAGACCATTCAGTACTTC.